The clone carrying this T cell receptor (beta chain) was picked up one time. Its antigen is not identified. These data belong to a study of breast tumors, draining lymph nodes, adjacent tissues. Overall study results and limits: Data only fit, rather than demonstrated, lymph node origin of most tumor T cells. Tumors had less TCR diversity than lymph nodes, more than nontumor tissue.

TCRdb re-called the multiplex PCR reads through MiXCR, storing one row per CDR3 protein. The sample yields tens of thousands of distinct CDR3 sequences, about 70% seen once. The CDR3 runs to 11 residues. V dropped 10 bases and J dropped 7 bases, with 10 bases sitting between them. Germline-derived CDR1 and CDR2 are MNHEY and SVGAGI. The sequencing input was tumor-adjacent breast tissue. The V gene is TRBV6-5, the J gene TRBJ2-2; no definite D call. This clonotype was sampled from a female donor with breast cancer. Some clones in this sample may be carry-over from other donors' samples. The CDR3 region is CATGEIGELFF. The CDR3 region has the DNA TGTGCCACCGGAGAGATCGGGGAGCTGTTTTTT.